The following is a T cell receptor beta chain sequence with its context. Its cognate antigen is unknown. Other DNA sequences in the same sample also yield this CDR3. The sample belongs to a study of Ad26.COV2.S vaccination and SARS-CoV-2 variants. About the study: Trial arm assignment for the donor was COV1001 Ad26.COV2.S. General observations from the study: Spike-specific TCR breadth in vaccine recipients exceeded that seen in placebo recipients. CD8+ and CD4+ T cells specific for spike reportedly responded with substantial breadth after vaccination.

The treatment here: about 20 received Ad26.COV2.S at low or high dose, single or two shots; 5 received placebo; per-sample allocation not given. Samples analyzed were those drawn on day 63 after the first vaccine or placebo injection. The table came from immunoSEQ multiplex PCR; TCRdb's copy has only in-frame clones and leaves some out. The sample lists about 380,000 clones, 83% occurring once. The sequenced sample was peripheral blood, obtained in a trial of Ad26.COV2.S vaccine versus placebo. This TCR was sampled from a person aged 18-65 years who received the Ad26.COV2.S COVID-19 vaccine or a placebo.

CDR3 region: CASSVGTTNTGELFF. DNA of the CDR3: TGTGCCAGCAGCGTGGGGACCACGAACACCGGGGAGCTGTTTTTT. V gene TRBV9 combines with J gene TRBJ2-2, with D perhaps matching TRBD1 or TRBD2 (5 bases each). The CDR3 sequence is 15 residues long. Germline-derived CDR1 and CDR2 are SGDLS and YYNGEE. The V gene lost 2 bases and the J gene lost 0 bases, with 8 bases spanning the gap.